The clone carrying this T cell receptor (beta chain) was counted a few times. Germline V gene lookup returns CDR1 SGDLS and CDR2 YYNGEE. The CDR3 length is 15 residues. J lost 6 bases, V lost 2 bases, and 5 bases had no gene match. The sample is drawn from a study of blood T cell repertoires in COVID-19. About the study: From T cells, B-cell-depleted T cells, or PBMCs came the material, which was cDNA or gDNA.

As handled by the study authors: Estimation of nucleated cell counts relied on the amplification of reference gene primers. This table comes from immunoSEQ multiplex PCR, and its TCRdb copy is limited to in-frame clones, with some not included. From that table come the V and J calls and clone size; the DNA was used to work out D and trimming. This sample has about 62,000 clones, with roughly 72% found just once. What was sequenced was peripheral blood. This sequence joins TRBV9 and TRBJ2-7; 13 nucleotides line up with TRBD2. The origin of this receptor is a woman aged 45-65 years with active or convalescent COVID-19. In DNA, the CDR3 is TGTGCCAGCAGCGTCACTAGCGGGAGGGCCGGCGAGCAGTACTTC. Its protein product is CASSVTSGRAGEQYF.